This entry concerns a single T cell receptor (beta chain). The specificity of this receptor is unknown. Base-call qualities are not available, and no considerably larger clone is one nucleotide away. In the prospective study, participants were about 18 to 89 years old, resided in about two dozen geographic areas of the United States, and were enrolled through a virtual design. Cohort assignment in the prospective study relied on participant-reported clinical history from a screening survey and a study questionnaire. For ImmuneRACE Cohort 3, a participant was defined as recovered based on two consecutive negative NP/OP PCR tests, clearance by a healthcare professional, or resolution of symptoms. In the prospective study, mobile phlebotomists collected whole blood, serum and a nasopharyngeal or oropharyngeal swab from each participant. Participants in the prospective study had the option to provide additional blood draws and questionnaires over a 2-month period. Before DNA extraction, blood samples from the prospective study were shipped at room temperature or frozen.

TCRbeta CDR3 regions were amplified from genomic DNA using the immunoSEQ Assay, a bias-controlled multiplex PCR. The original pipeline was this. The number of nucleated cells in each sample was estimated by amplification of reference gene primers within the assay. Sequence reads were collapsed and filtered to measure the absolute abundance of every unique TCRbeta CDR3 rearrangement. For each sample, productive Simpson clonality was calculated by taking the square root of Simpson's diversity index across productive rearrangements. TCRdb took this table from immuneACCESS and kept in-frame rearrangements with V and J called. Such tables lack part of the clones; where checked against another copy, unresolved V genes explain under half of the gap, and the rest is unexplained. V and J calls and clone size follow that table, whereas D and trimming were derived from the DNA. The sample table contains 180,000 or so clones; only one count was recorded for roughly 85% of them. Clones ranked in the top ten supply 6.2% of the sample.

This entry comes from a study of blood T cell repertoires in COVID-19 (dated by TCRdb to the early 2020s). About the investigation overall: Collaborator samples came from the United States, Italy and Spain and covered acute and convalescent phases of COVID-19. The sample metadata nearly always contained a de-identified subject ID, COVID-19 status, age in years and sex. The dataset comprised deeply sampled blood TCRbeta repertoires from subjects exposed to, actively infected with, or recovered from COVID-19. The material from the prospective study consisted of cDNA or gDNA derived from T cells, B-cell-depleted T cells, or PBMCs. Where available, HLA class I and class II types were obtained from metadata supplied by the sample provider rather than from assay-based typing. The repertoires were made available in a free public database intended to serve as a resource for research on the immune response to SARS-CoV-2. Samples came from the ongoing ImmuneRACE study (first 160 participants) plus 1,254 subjects from 6 global collaborators. General conclusions and limits of the study: How much clinical and demographic metadata was included differed by source and by participant, and the metadata was provided uncurated.

The CDR3 sequence holds 14 residues, the cysteine and phenylalanine included. Of the read, only the CDR3 DNA is kept; its 42 bases are in frame from base 1. Germline trimming amounts to 6 bases on V and 0 bases on J, with 5 as the count of junction bases outside the gene matches. Taken from the germline V gene, the CDR1 and CDR2 loops are SQVTM and ANQGSEA. Recombination linked TRBV29-1 to TRBJ1-3, with 7 bases in between that match TRBD1. The sample comprised PBMCs or T cells enriched from blood (not recorded which). This clonotype originated in a middle-aged man who had recovered from COVID-19. CDR3 region: CSVGTESSGNTIYF. At the DNA level, the sequence is TGCAGCGTAGGGACAGAGTCCTCTGGAAACACCATATATTTT.